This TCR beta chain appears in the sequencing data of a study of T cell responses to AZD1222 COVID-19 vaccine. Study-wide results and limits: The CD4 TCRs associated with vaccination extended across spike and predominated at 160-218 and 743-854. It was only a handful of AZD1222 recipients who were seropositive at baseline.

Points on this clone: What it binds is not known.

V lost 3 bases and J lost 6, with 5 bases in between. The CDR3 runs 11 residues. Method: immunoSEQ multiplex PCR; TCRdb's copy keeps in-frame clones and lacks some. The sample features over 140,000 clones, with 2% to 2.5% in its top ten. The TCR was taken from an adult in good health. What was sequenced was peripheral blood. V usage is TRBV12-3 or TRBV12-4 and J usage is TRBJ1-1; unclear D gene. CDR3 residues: CASSLSPEAFF. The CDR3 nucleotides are TGTGCCAGCAGTTTGAGTCCTGAAGCTTTCTTT.